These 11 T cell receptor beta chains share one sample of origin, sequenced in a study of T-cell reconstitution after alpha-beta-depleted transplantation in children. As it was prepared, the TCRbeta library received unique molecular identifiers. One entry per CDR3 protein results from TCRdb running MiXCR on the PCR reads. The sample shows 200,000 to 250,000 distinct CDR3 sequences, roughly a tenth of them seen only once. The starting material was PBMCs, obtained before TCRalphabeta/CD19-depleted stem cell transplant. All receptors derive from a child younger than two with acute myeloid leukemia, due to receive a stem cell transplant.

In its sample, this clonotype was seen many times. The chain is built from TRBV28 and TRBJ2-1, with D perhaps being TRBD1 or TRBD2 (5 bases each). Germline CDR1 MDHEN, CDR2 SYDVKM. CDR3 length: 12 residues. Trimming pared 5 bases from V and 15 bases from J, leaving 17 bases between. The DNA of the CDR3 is TGTGCCAGCAGTGCACCCCGGGGCCCCTCGTTCTTC. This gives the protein CASSAPRGPSFF.

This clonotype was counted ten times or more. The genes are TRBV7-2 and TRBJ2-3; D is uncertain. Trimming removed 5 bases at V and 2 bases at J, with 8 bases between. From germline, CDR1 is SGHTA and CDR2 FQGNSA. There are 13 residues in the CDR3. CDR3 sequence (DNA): TGTGCCAGCAGCCCGAGGAACACAGATACGCAGTATTTT. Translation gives CASSPRNTDTQYF.

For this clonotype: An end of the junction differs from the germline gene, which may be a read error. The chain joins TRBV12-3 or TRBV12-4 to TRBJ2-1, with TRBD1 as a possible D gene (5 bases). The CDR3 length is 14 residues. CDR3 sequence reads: CAGSSTVAYNEQFF. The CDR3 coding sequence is TGTGCCGGCAGTTCGACAGTTGCCTACAATGAGCAGTTCTTC.

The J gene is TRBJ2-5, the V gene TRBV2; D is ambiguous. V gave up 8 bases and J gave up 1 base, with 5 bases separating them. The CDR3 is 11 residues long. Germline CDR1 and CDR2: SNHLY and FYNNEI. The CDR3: CASVVQETQYF. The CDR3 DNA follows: TGTGCCAGCGTAGTCCAAGAGACCCAGTACTTC.

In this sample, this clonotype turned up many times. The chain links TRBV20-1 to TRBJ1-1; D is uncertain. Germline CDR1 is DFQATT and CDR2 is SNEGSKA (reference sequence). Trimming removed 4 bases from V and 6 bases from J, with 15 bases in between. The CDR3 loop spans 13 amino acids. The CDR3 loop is CSAISTVQPEAFF. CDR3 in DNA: TGCAGTGCTATCTCGACGGTACAGCCTGAAGCTTTCTTT.

CDR3 loop: CASSQQQGSGANVLTF. The DNA for the CDR3 is TGCGCCAGCAGCCAACAACAGGGCTCTGGGGCCAACGTCCTGACTTTC. The chain is built from TRBV4-3 and TRBJ2-6; a weak D match, TRBD1 (6 bases). This CDR3 is 16 amino acids long. The germline gives CDR1 LGHNA, CDR2 YSLEER. The V and J ends lost 2 bases and 0 bases respectively, with 8 bases between them.

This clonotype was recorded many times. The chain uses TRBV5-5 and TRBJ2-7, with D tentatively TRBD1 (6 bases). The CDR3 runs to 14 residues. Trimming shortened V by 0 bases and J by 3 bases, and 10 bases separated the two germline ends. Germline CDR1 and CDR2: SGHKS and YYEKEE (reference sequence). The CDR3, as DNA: TGTGCCAGCAGCTTGGGACAGGAGGTCTACGAGCAGTACTTC. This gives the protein CASSLGQEVYEQYF.

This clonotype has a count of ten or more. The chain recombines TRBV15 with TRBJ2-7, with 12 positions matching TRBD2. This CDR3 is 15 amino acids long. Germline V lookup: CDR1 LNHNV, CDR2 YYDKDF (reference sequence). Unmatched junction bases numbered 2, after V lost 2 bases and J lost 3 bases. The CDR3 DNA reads TGTGCCACCAGCAGACTAGCGGGAGGGGGCTACGAGCAGTACTTC. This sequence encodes CATSRLAGGGYEQYF.

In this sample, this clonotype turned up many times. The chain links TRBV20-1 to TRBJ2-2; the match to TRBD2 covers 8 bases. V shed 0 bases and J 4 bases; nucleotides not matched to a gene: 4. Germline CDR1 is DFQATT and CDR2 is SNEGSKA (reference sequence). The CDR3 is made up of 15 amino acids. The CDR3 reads CSARDRGGRTGELFF. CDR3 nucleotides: TGCAGTGCTAGAGATCGGGGGGGGCGCACCGGGGAGCTGTTTTTT.

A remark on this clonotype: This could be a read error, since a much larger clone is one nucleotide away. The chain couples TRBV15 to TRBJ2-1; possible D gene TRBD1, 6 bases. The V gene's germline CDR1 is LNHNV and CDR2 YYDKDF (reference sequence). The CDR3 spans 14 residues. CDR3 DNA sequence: TGTGCCACCAGCAGGGACAGCTCCTTCAATGAGCAGTTCTTC. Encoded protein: CATSRDSSFNEQFF.

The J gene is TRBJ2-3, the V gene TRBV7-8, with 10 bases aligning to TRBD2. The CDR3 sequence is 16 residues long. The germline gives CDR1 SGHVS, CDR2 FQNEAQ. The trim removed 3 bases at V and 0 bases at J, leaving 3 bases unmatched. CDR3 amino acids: CASSFLAGVSTDTQYF. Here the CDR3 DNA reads TGTGCCAGCAGCTTTCTAGCGGGAGTTAGCACAGATACGCAGTATTTT.